This T cell receptor (beta chain) stems from a study of cytomegalovirus exposure and HLA in healthy donors. The PCR used 60 Vbeta and 13 Jbeta primers. Clones were read by immunoSEQ multiplex PCR, and TCRdb kept only the in-frame ones, dropping some. The table records about 130,000 clones, approximately 80% of them present only once. CDR1 and CDR2 from the germline V gene are SGHNT and YYREEE (reference sequence). The J segment lost 5 bases and the V segment lost 2 bases, leaving 8 bases of the junction unmatched. The CDR3 totals 16 residues. Sequencing was performed on PBMCs. V and J are TRBV5-4 and TRBJ2-1; 9 positions agree with TRBD2. The TCR originated in a woman between 40 and 50 years old in good health and CMV-seronegative. The CDR3 loop is CASSFGGLAGDNEQFF. For the CDR3, the DNA is TGTGCCAGCAGCTTCGGCGGGTTAGCGGGAGACAATGAGCAGTTCTTC.